These 28 T cell receptor beta chains share one sample of origin, sequenced in a study of T cell repertoires in cytomegalovirus infection. TCRdb passed the reads through MiXCR, listing each CDR3 protein once. The sample includes some 230,000 distinct CDR3 sequences, over 20% seen only once; the top ten take roughly 18%. The sequencing input was CD8+ T cells from PBMCs. The receptors stem from a human donor in good health (CMV status not recorded). Some clones in this sample may be carry-over from other donors' samples.

This clonotype was recorded at least ten times. The chain has TRBV13 and TRBJ2-1; 9 positions agree with TRBD2. The CDR3 consists of 15 residues. After removal of 5 bases from V and 4 bases from J, the junction contained 6 bases not matched to a gene. In germline, CDR1 is PRHDT, CDR2 FYEKMQ (reference sequence). CDR3 protein: CASSDSGGGYNEQFF. CDR3 bases: TGTGCCAGCAGCGATAGCGGGGGTGGTTACAATGAGCAGTTCTTC.

This clonotype was seen more than once but under ten times. V is TRBV3-1 and J is TRBJ2-1; D remains ambiguous. Trimming removed 0 bases from V and 10 bases from J, with 7 bases in between. Germline V CDR1 and CDR2: LGHDT, YNNKEL (reference sequence). The CDR3 is 12 residues long. Here the CDR3 reads CASSQDLGEQFF. For the CDR3, the DNA is TGTGCCAGCAGCCAAGATCTGGGCGAGCAGTTCTTC.

At least ten counts were recorded for this clonotype. This chain uses TRBV7-8 with TRBJ2-5; 8 nucleotides match TRBD2. Germline V gives CDR1 SGHVS, CDR2 FQNEAQ. With V trimmed by 1 base and J by 2 bases, 3 bases remained unmatched. CDR3 length: 15 residues. CDR3 residues: CASSLVAGPQETQYF. Written as DNA, the CDR3 is TGTGCCAGCAGCTTAGTAGCGGGGCCTCAAGAGACCCAGTACTTC.

This clonotype was observed a few times. The chain carries TRBV7-7 and TRBJ2-1, with D tentatively TRBD1 or TRBD2 (5 bases each). Deletions cut 1 base from V and 7 bases from J, with 29 bases between. The CDR3 has 20 amino acids. Germline V lookup: CDR1 SSHAT, CDR2 FNYEAQ (reference sequence). The CDR3 protein is CASSLGKEGLTEDDRNEQFF. DNA for the CDR3: TGTGCCAGCAGCTTAGGAAAAGAGGGGTTGACAGAAGATGACCGTAATGAGCAGTTCTTC.

This sequence joins TRBV15 and TRBJ2-1; D might be TRBD1 or TRBD2, each matching 6 bases. The germline CDR1 and CDR2 sequences are LNHNV and YYDKDF (reference sequence). Trimming left V 5 bases short and J 13 bases short, with 24 bases between. CDR3 size: 15 residues. DNA for the CDR3: TGTGCCACCAGCGATCCGGGGGCAGTGACCAACCCCCAGTTCTTC. It codes for CATSDPGAVTNPQFF.

This clonotype was seen a handful of times. This could be a read error, since a much larger clone is one nucleotide away. The chain has TRBV28 and TRBJ1-5; D remains ambiguous. Germline CDR1 and CDR2: MDHEN and SYDVKM. The length of the CDR3 is 14 residues. The CDR3, as DNA: TGTGCCAGCAGTAATACAGATAGCAATCAGCACCAGCATTTT. Amino acid sequence: CASSNTDSNQHQHF.

The CDR3 sequence: CAVGDTGELFF. For the CDR3, the DNA is TGTGCCGTCGGTGACACCGGGGAGCTGTTTTTT. This rearrangement joins TRBV3-1 to TRBJ2-2; D gene unclear. Between the trimmed V and J ends, which lost 11 bases and 3 bases, there was a span of 7 bases. The germline V gene encodes CDR1 LGHDT and CDR2 YNNKEL (reference sequence). The CDR3 is made up of 11 amino acids.

This clonotype was observed once. The chain has TRBV19 and TRBJ2-7, with D possibly being TRBD1 (7 bases). The CDR3 is 15 amino acids. Germline V gene sequence: CDR1 LNHDA, CDR2 SQIVND (reference sequence). V was shortened by 4 bases and J by 6 bases, with 19 bases between the two germline ends. The CDR3 DNA reads TGTGCCAGTAGTACCCATCGGAGGGGGCTGGGCGAGCAGTACTTC. Translated, it gives CASSTHRRGLGEQYF.

The V gene is TRBV12-3 or TRBV12-4, the J gene TRBJ1-2; 11 bases map to TRBD1. CDR3 size: 16 residues. V gave up 2 bases and J gave up 6 bases; unmatched junction bases: 8. The CDR3 loop is CASSLMPGQGAHGYTF. The CDR3 region has the DNA TGTGCCAGCAGTTTAATGCCAGGACAGGGGGCTCATGGCTACACCTTC.

CDR3 loop: CSASGGSGNTIYF. CDR3 sequence (DNA): TGCAGTGCTAGTGGAGGCTCTGGAAACACCATATATTTT. The genes are TRBV20-1 and TRBJ1-3; D is uncertain. V lost 3 bases and J lost 0, with 6 bases in between. The CDR3 loop spans 13 amino acids. Germline loops: CDR1 DFQATT, CDR2 SNEGSKA (reference sequence).

The chain couples TRBV27 to TRBJ1-5; tentatively, D is TRBD1 (5 bases). Germline loops: CDR1 MNHEY, CDR2 SMNVEV (reference sequence). V was trimmed by 3 bases and J by 2 bases, leaving 11 bases between them. The CDR3 consists of 15 residues. For the CDR3, the DNA is TGTGCCAGCAGTTTGAGCAGGGTGGGCAATCAGCCCCAGCATTTT. Protein product: CASSLSRVGNQPQHF.

In this sample, this clonotype turned up a few times. The V and J genes are TRBV29-1 and TRBJ2-1; 9 bases are a match to TRBD2. Germline values: CDR1 SQVTM, CDR2 ANQGSEA. CDR3 size: 16 residues. V was pared by 7 bases and J by 5 bases, with 15 bases of the junction left unmatched. CDR3 loop: CSAEGASGVPHNEQFF. Here the CDR3 DNA reads TGCAGCGCCGAGGGGGCTAGCGGGGTGCCTCACAATGAGCAGTTCTTC.

The chain combines TRBV7-6 with TRBJ2-7; D ambiguous. V lost 1 base and J lost 2, with 9 bases in between. CDR3 length equals 14 residues. Germline V gene lookup returns CDR1 SGHVS and CDR2 FNYEAQ. The CDR3 nucleotides are TGTGCCAGCAGCTTAGTAACAAATACCTACGAGCAGTACTTC. It is translated as CASSLVTNTYEQYF.

About this clonotype itself: Just one base apart from a much larger clone, this may be a read error. This sequence joins TRBV2 and TRBJ2-2; 8 nucleotides match TRBD1. J was trimmed by 7 bases and V by 5 bases; bases with no gene match: 6. The CDR3 length is 14 residues. CDR1 is SNHLY and CDR2 is FYNNEI in the germline V gene. The CDR3 region is CASSPVQGVGELFF. As DNA, the CDR3 is TGTGCCAGCAGTCCGGTACAGGGGGTCGGGGAGCTGTTTTTT.

The chain couples TRBV20-1 to TRBJ2-1; the match to TRBD2 covers 14 bases. The CDR3 is 18 amino acids. The V gene end was trimmed by 4 bases and the J gene end by 0 bases; junction bases not matched to a gene: 8. Germline CDR1 reads DFQATT; CDR2 reads SNEGSKA (reference sequence). CDR3 sequence reads: CSATGLAGVSYSYNEQFF. The CDR3, as DNA: TGCAGTGCTACGGGACTAGCGGGGGTATCCTACTCCTACAATGAGCAGTTCTTC.

DNA of the CDR3: TGTGCCAGCAGACCCCGGGACTGGTCCTACGAGCAGTACTTC. It codes for CASRPRDWSYEQYF. The genes are TRBV5-6 and TRBJ2-7, with D tentatively TRBD2 (6 bases). Looked up from germline, CDR1 is SGHDT and CDR2 is YYEEEE. The CDR3 contains 14 residues. V shed 5 bases and J shed 1 base, with 13 bases lying between them.

The chain recombines TRBV19 with TRBJ1-1, with TRBD1 as a possible D gene (5 bases). Germline loops: CDR1 LNHDA, CDR2 SQIVND (reference sequence). The CDR3 runs to 16 residues. The V gene lost 1 base and the J gene lost 4 bases, with 16 bases spanning the gap. CDR3 DNA: TGTGCCAGTAGTATAGGTGGACACCCTGGGATCACTGAAGCTTTCTTT. Its protein product is CASSIGGHPGITEAFF.

At least ten counts were recorded for this clonotype. The chain combines TRBV7-2 with TRBJ2-7; 7 positions match TRBD2. Germline CDR1 is SGHTA and CDR2 is FQGNSA. The CDR3 length is 15 residues. The trim removed 5 bases at V and 3 bases at J, leaving 10 bases unmatched. CDR3 residues: CASSPVGRGSYEQYF. Written as DNA, the CDR3 is TGTGCCAGCAGCCCAGTCGGGCGGGGGAGCTACGAGCAGTACTTC.

This chain links TRBV20-1 with TRBJ1-5, with D possibly matching TRBD1 (5 bases). Trimming took off 0 bases at V and 7 bases at J, with 16 bases between the two ends. The V gene's germline CDR1 is DFQATT and CDR2 SNEGSKA (reference sequence). CDR3 size: 15 residues. CDR3 residues: CSARDHWGGVQPQHF. The CDR3 DNA sequence: TGCAGTGCTAGAGACCATTGGGGAGGGGTGCAGCCCCAGCATTTT.

This clonotype was detected many times. This chain connects TRBV28 to TRBJ2-5; weak D call: TRBD2 (6 bases). The ends were cut back, 5 bases at V and 2 bases at J, with 21 bases in the middle. In germline, CDR1 is MDHEN, CDR2 SYDVKM. The CDR3 contains 17 residues. The chain's CDR3 is CASSLGQLMAGQETQYF. DNA for the CDR3: TGTGCCAGCAGTCTCGGTCAGTTGATGGCGGGGCAAGAGACCCAGTACTTC.

The sample holds many counts of this clonotype. This chain uses TRBV7-2 with TRBJ1-5; tentative D call: TRBD1 (5 bases). The germline CDR1 and CDR2 sequences are SGHTA and FQGNSA. Between the trimmed V and J ends, which lost 2 bases and 0 bases, there was a span of 20 bases. The CDR3 length is 19 residues. DNA for the CDR3: TGTGCCAGCAGCTTACGGCAGGGACTAGCTTTTGATAGCAATCAGCCCCAGCATTTT. Amino acid sequence: CASSLRQGLAFDSNQPQHF.

The genes are TRBV7-7 and TRBJ2-3; 7 nucleotides agree with TRBD2. The junction had 5 bases not matched to a gene; V was cut back by 5 bases and J by 0 bases. CDR1 and CDR2 (germline): SSHAT, FNYEAQ (reference sequence). The CDR3 is 15 residues long. The CDR3 region has the DNA TGTGCCAGCAGCGAGCGGGACTCCAGCACAGATACGCAGTATTTT. Amino acid sequence: CASSERDSSTDTQYF.

This chain links TRBV6-6 with TRBJ2-1; 13 bases align to TRBD2. Germline V gene data show CDR1 as MNHNY and CDR2 as SVGAGI (reference sequence). J was trimmed by 9 bases and V by 5 bases; bases with no gene match: 7. This CDR3 is built from 15 residues. The CDR3 DNA reads TGTGCCAGCAGTCCTACTAGCGGGGGGGATCCTGAGCAGTTCTTC. Encoded protein: CASSPTSGGDPEQFF.

Ten or more counts support this clonotype. The chain links TRBV12-3 or TRBV12-4 to TRBJ2-2, with D unresolved. The CDR3 spans 11 residues. Trimming cost V 7 bases and J 3 bases, with 3 bases left between them. CDR3 sequence reads: CASTHTGELFF. As DNA, the CDR3 is TGTGCCAGCACCCACACCGGGGAGCTGTTTTTT.

A few counts support this clonotype. The chain combines TRBV6-2 or TRBV6-3 with TRBJ2-1, with 7 bases matching TRBD2. Germline V gene data show CDR1 as MNHEY and CDR2 as SVGEGT. V shed 2 bases, J shed 2 bases, and the junction held 12 bases outside the gene matches. This CDR3 is 18 amino acids long. In DNA form, the CDR3 reads TGTGCCAGCAGTTACGAGGAACTCGAGCGGGGTACCTACAATGAGCAGTTCTTC. Its protein product is CASSYEELERGTYNEQFF.

There are a few counts of this clonotype. The chain joins TRBV12-3 or TRBV12-4 to TRBJ1-5; D possibly corresponds to TRBD1 (5 bases). V was shortened by 6 bases and J by 2 bases, with 14 bases between the two germline ends. The CDR3 runs to 15 residues. CDR3 protein: CASSKTDIGNQPQHF. CDR3 coding DNA: TGTGCCAGCAGCAAGACAGATATCGGCAATCAGCCCCAGCATTTT.

V usage is TRBV12-3 or TRBV12-4 and J usage is TRBJ1-1; D remains ambiguous. The CDR3 runs to 13 residues. V dropped 7 bases and J dropped 0 bases, with 9 bases sitting between them. CDR3 region: CASTAGLNTEAFF. The CDR3 coding sequence is TGTGCCAGCACGGCCGGCTTGAACACTGAAGCTTTCTTT.

The V and J genes are TRBV2 and TRBJ2-1; D is uncertain. The V gene's germline CDR1 is SNHLY and CDR2 FYNNEI. CDR3 length: 14 amino acids. The V end lost 1 base, the J end lost 0 bases, and 4 bases lay between the germline ends. The CDR3 loop is CASSEGVSYNEQFF. CDR3 in DNA: TGTGCCAGCAGTGAAGGGGTCTCCTACAATGAGCAGTTCTTC.